This entry lists 17 T cell receptor beta chains sequenced from one sample in a study of T cell responses to AZD1222 COVID-19 vaccine. Using immunoSEQ multiplex PCR, the repertoire was profiled, and TCRdb retains in-frame clones only, with some absent. The table records about 200,000 clones, 85% to 95% of them present only once. The source material was peripheral blood, sampled 28 days after the second dose of the MenACWY control vaccine. The receptor set was obtained from an adult who received the MenACWY meningococcal vaccine as a control.

The V call is TRBV10-1, the J call TRBJ2-1; TRBD2 matches 9 bases. The CDR3 is 16 amino acids. Per germline, CDR1 WNHNN and CDR2 SYGVQD (reference sequence). J was trimmed by 8 bases and V by 0 bases; bases with no gene match: 8. DNA for the CDR3: TGCGCCAGCAGTGAGTCGATTAGCGGGAGACCCGATGAGCAGTTCTTC. Protein: CASSESISGRPDEQFF.

The chain is built from TRBV9 and TRBJ1-1; tentatively, D is TRBD1 (5 bases). The CDR3 length is 15 residues. CDR1 and CDR2 from the germline V gene are SGDLS and YYNGEE. V lost 4 bases and J 4 bases, leaving 17 bases between the germline ends. Here the CDR3 DNA reads TGTGCCAGCAGCTCCCGGGACCCTGGGGGCACTGAAGCTTTCTTT. This translates into CASSSRDPGGTEAFF. The whole variable domain, remainder taken from reference TRBV9 and TRBJ1-1, is DSGVTQTPKHLITATGQRVTLRCSPRSGDLSVYWYQQSLDQGLQFLIQYYNGEERAKGNILERFSAQQFPDLHSELNLSSLELGDSALYFCASSSRDPGGTEAFFGQGTRLTVV.

This sequence joins TRBV15 and TRBJ2-3; 9 nucleotides match TRBD1. V lost 4 bases to trimming and J lost 2 bases; unmatched junction nucleotides: 7. Germline V lookup: CDR1 LNHNV, CDR2 YYDKDF (reference sequence). The CDR3 consists of 16 residues. CDR3: CATSIRDRAPTDTQYF. CDR3 nucleotides: TGTGCCACCAGCATCCGGGACAGGGCTCCCACAGATACGCAGTATTTT.

The V gene is TRBV6-6, the J gene TRBJ1-5; D call uncertain. The CDR3 contains 14 residues. The germline V gene has CDR1 MNHNY and CDR2 SVGAGI (reference sequence). Trimming stripped 3 bases from V and 6 bases from J, with 12 bases between. CDR3 nucleotides: TGTGCCAGCAGTTATTCCGACGGTTTTCAGCCCCAGCATTTT. Its translation is CASSYSDGFQPQHF.

This chain joins TRBV3-1 (or the pseudogene TRBV3-2) and TRBJ2-7; 8 nucleotides agree with TRBD2. The J segment lost 3 bases and the V segment lost 7 bases, leaving 8 bases of the junction unmatched. Per the germline V gene, CDR1 is LGHDT and CDR2 is YNNKEL (reference sequence). The CDR3 extends over 14 amino acids. In DNA, the CDR3 is TGTGCCAGCACACGTAGCGGGACTAACTACGAGCAGTACTTC. Protein sequence: CASTRSGTNYEQYF.

This chain uses TRBV19 with TRBJ2-2; 9 nucleotides agree with TRBD1. CDR3 size: 15 residues. V dropped 9 bases and J dropped 4; count of bases not matched to a gene: 9. Germline-derived CDR1 and CDR2 are LNHDA and SQIVND (reference sequence). In DNA, the CDR3 is TGTGCCAGCGAAAGGGGGACAGGGAGCACCGGGGAGCTGTTTTTT. Translating gives CASERGTGSTGELFF.

This sequence joins TRBV5-1 and TRBJ1-3; D is perhaps TRBD1 (5 bases). The CDR3 has 15 residues. Germline lookup yields CDR1 SGHRS and CDR2 YFSETQ. With 2 bases removed from V and 2 bases from J, the gap between germline ends came to 11 bases. In DNA, the CDR3 is TGCGCCAGCAGCTTAGCAGGGAATACTGGAAACACCATATATTTT. This encodes CASSLAGNTGNTIYF. The variable domain in full, with the rest retrieved from reference TRBV5-1 and TRBJ1-3, is KAGVTQTPRYLIKTRGQQVTLSCSPISGHRSVSWYQQTPGQGLQFLFEYFSETQRNKGNFPGRFSGRQFSNSRSEMNVSTLELGDSALYLCASSLAGNTGNTIYFGEGSWLTVV.

The chain couples TRBV30 to TRBJ1-5, with 9 bases aligning to TRBD1. This CDR3 has 15 amino acids. The germline V gene has CDR1 GTSNPN and CDR2 SVGIG (reference sequence). With V trimmed by 1 base and J by 1 base, 2 bases remained unmatched. The CDR3 sequence is CAWSDTGGSNQPQHF. For the CDR3, the DNA is TGTGCCTGGAGTGATACAGGGGGCAGCAATCAGCCCCAGCATTTT.

V is TRBV2 and J is TRBJ2-1, with D perhaps TRBD1 (5 bases). The CDR3 is 15 amino acids. Trimming took off 5 bases at V and 8 bases at J, with 19 bases between the two ends. Germline CDR1 SNHLY, CDR2 FYNNEI. CDR3 bases: TGTGCCAGCAGTCAAGGGGCGACCGAGATATATGAGCAGTTCTTC. Protein: CASSQGATEIYEQFF.

This chain connects TRBV19 to TRBJ1-5, with no clear D. Germline CDR1 reads LNHDA; CDR2 reads SQIVND (reference sequence). The CDR3 spans 13 residues. Trimming removed 5 bases from V and 1 base from J, with 6 bases in between. CDR3 nucleotide sequence: TGTGCCAGTAGTCAAGGAAGCAATCAGCCCCAGCATTTT. Translation gives CASSQGSNQPQHF.

This clone was detected only once. The V call is TRBV5-1, the J call TRBJ2-7; TRBD2 aligns across 11 bases. From germline, CDR1 is SGHRS and CDR2 YFSETQ. This CDR3 spans 14 amino acids. Trimming cost V 7 bases and J 2 bases; bases outside gene matches: 5. Here the CDR3 DNA reads TGCGCCAGCCGCACTAGCGGGAGTACCTACGAGCAGTACTTC. Translation gives CASRTSGSTYEQYF.

The V call is TRBV11-1, the J call TRBJ1-6; D remains ambiguous. This CDR3 has 16 residues. CDR1 SGHAT and CDR2 FQDESV come from the germline V gene (reference sequence). V gave up 0 bases and J gave up 7 bases, with 13 bases separating them. As DNA, the CDR3 is TGTGCCAGCAGCTTAGCCCGGTCCAGGCGGAATTCACCCCTCCACTTT. Protein product: CASSLARSRRNSPLHF.

The gene calls are TRBV27 and TRBJ1-1; D call uncertain. The CDR3 is 13 residues long. V gave up 3 bases and J gave up 4 bases, with 9 bases separating them. CDR1 is MNHEY and CDR2 is SMNVEV in the germline V gene (reference sequence). The CDR3 DNA follows: TGTGCCAGCAGTTTTAAGGCGGTCACTGAAGCTTTCTTT. Amino acid sequence: CASSFKAVTEAFF.

V and J are TRBV7-2 and TRBJ1-1; D is perhaps TRBD1 (6 bases). The CDR3 sequence is 14 residues long. V was shortened by 3 bases and J by 1 base, with 9 bases between the two germline ends. Germline loops: CDR1 SGHTA, CDR2 FQGNSA. CDR3 in DNA: TGTGCCAGCAGCTTCACAGGGCGGAACACTGAAGCTTTCTTT. This codes for CASSFTGRNTEAFF.

The chain combines TRBV2 with TRBJ2-7; the match to TRBD1 covers 9 bases. CDR3 size: 13 residues. V dropped 9 bases and J dropped 6; count of bases not matched to a gene: 9. In germline, CDR1 is SNHLY, CDR2 FYNNEI. In DNA form, the CDR3 reads TGTGCCAGACGGGACAGGGAGAATCTCGAGCAGTACTTC. This encodes CARRDRENLEQYF.

The chain links TRBV2 to TRBJ1-1; D remains ambiguous. This CDR3 has 16 residues. Per the germline V gene, CDR1 is SNHLY and CDR2 is FYNNEI. V dropped 0 bases and J dropped 7 bases, with 18 bases sitting between them. The CDR3 sequence is CASSEASRTLGNEAFF. The CDR3 coding sequence is TGTGCCAGCAGTGAAGCGTCTCGAACTCTAGGGAATGAAGCTTTCTTT.

V gene TRBV7-3 combines with J gene TRBJ2-5; possibly TRBD1 for D (6 bases). Trimming stripped 2 bases from V and 4 bases from J, with 20 bases between. The V gene's germline CDR1 is SGHTA and CDR2 FQGTGA. The CDR3 runs 17 residues. The CDR3 sequence is CASSLGFGQPSSETQYF. The CDR3 DNA reads TGTGCCAGCAGCTTAGGGTTTGGACAGCCGAGTTCAGAGACCCAGTACTTC.